A selection of T cell receptor beta chains follows, all from one sample in a study of spatial heterogeneity in lung cancer. TCRdb reprocessed the 5' RACE reads with MiXCR, giving one entry per CDR3 protein. The sample lists approximately 81,000 distinct CDR3 sequences; over 10% were seen once. The material was PBMCs, obtained at surgery. The receptors shown here come from a male donor with early-stage non-small cell lung cancer. Both conserved end residues are part of each CDR3. A D gene is named only where the DNA matches it firmly. The size of a clone is reported for some rows only, either as once, few or many, or as a class for expanded clones.

NA,TRBJ1-1,few,TRBV10-2,CASSETISNTEAFF,TGCGCCAGCAGTGAAACCATCTCGAACACTGAAGCTTTCTTT
NA,TRBJ2-5,NA,TRBV6-6,CASTPTHGDWVETQYF,TGTGCCAGCACCCCGACCCATGGAGACTGGGTAGAGACCCAGTACTTC
NA,TRBJ1-5,NA,TRBV20-1,CSVGTVEGQPQHF,TGCAGTGTTGGGACGGTCGAGGGTCAGCCCCAGCATTTT
NA,TRBJ2-1,NA,TRBV11-2,CASSLEGPNNEQFF,TGTGCCAGCAGCTTAGAAGGCCCGAACAATGAGCAGTTCTTC
TRBD1,TRBJ1-5,NA,TRBV19,CASSTTGGGQPQHF,TGTGCCAGTAGTACGACAGGGGGTGGTCAGCCCCAGCATTTT
NA,TRBJ1-5,NA,TRBV6-1,CASGQLSNQPQHF,TGTGCCAGCGGGCAGCTTAGCAATCAGCCCCAGCATTTT
TRBD1,TRBJ2-3,NA,TRBV20-1,CSASTGGPDTQYF,TGCAGTGCTAGTACAGGGGGCCCAGATACGCAGTATTTT
TRBD2,TRBJ2-5,many,TRBV2,CASSDPRSSGGAETQYF,TGTGCCAGCAGTGACCCCCGGAGTAGCGGGGGGGCAGAGACCCAGTACTTC
NA,TRBJ2-5,NA,TRBV29-1,CSVEAGPQETQYF,TGCAGCGTTGAAGCGGGCCCCCAAGAGACCCAGTACTTC
TRBD1,TRBJ1-1,NA,TRBV29-1,CSVEELTGVNTEAFF,TGCAGCGTTGAAGAGCTGACAGGGGTGAACACTGAAGCTTTCTTT
TRBD1,TRBJ2-1,NA,TRBV29-1,CSVESGQGMNEQFF,TGCAGCGTTGAATCGGGACAGGGTATGAATGAGCAGTTCTTC
TRBD2,TRBJ2-2,few,TRBV5-1,CASSWTSVNTGELFF,TGCGCCAGCAGCTGGACTAGCGTGAACACCGGGGAGCTGTTTTTT
NA,TRBJ1-5,many,TRBV3-1,CASSQGRSNQPQHF,TGTGCCAGCAGCCAGGGAAGAAGCAATCAGCCCCAGCATTTT
NA,TRBJ1-1,NA,TRBV9,CASSVVFGTEAFF,TGTGCCAGCAGCGTAGTATTCGGTACTGAAGCTTTCTTT
NA,TRBJ2-2,few,TRBV28,CASSLPGLSLGELFF,TGTGCCAGCAGTCTCCCCGGACTTAGCCTAGGGGAGCTGTTTTTT
TRBD1,TRBJ2-1,NA,TRBV7-2,CASSLEPGQSNEQFF,TGTGCCAGCAGCTTAGAACCGGGACAGTCCAATGAGCAGTTCTTC